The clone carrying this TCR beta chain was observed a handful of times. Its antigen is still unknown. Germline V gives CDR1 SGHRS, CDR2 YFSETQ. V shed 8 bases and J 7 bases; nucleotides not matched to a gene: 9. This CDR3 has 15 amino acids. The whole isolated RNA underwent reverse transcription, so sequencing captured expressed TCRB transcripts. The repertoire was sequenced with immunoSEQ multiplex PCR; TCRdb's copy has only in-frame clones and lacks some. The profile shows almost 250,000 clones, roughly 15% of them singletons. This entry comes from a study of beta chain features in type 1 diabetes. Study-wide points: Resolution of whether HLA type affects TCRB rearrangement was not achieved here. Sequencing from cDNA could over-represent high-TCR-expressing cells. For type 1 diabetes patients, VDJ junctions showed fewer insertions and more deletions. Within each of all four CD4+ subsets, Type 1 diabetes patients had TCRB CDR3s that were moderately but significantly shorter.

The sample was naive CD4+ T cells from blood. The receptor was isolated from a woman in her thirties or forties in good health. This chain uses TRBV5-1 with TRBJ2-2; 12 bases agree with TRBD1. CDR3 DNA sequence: TGCGCCAGTTCGCCGGGACAGGGGGCGAACGGGGAGCTGTTTTTT. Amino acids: CASSPGQGANGELFF.